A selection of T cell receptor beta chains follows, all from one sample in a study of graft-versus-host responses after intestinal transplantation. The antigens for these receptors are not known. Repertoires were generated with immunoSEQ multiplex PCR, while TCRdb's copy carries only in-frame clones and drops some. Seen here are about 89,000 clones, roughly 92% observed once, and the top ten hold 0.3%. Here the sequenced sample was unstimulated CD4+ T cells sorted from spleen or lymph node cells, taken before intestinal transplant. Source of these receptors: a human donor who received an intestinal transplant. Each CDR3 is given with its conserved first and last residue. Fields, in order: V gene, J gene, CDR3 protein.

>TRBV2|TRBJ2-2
CASRTAGTDTGELFF
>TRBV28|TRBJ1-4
CASSQAGANEKLFF
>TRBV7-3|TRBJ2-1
CASSLTVNNEQFF
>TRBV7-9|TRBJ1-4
CASSPTGTAATNEKLFF
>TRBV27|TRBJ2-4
CASSSGRLAKNIQYF
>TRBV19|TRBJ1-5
CASSIEPGGVSNQPQHF
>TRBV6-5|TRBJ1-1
CASSDHRRRNTEAFF
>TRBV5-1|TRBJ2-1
CASSLRQGGLYNEQFF
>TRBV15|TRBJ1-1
CATTYDRGNTEAFF
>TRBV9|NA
CASSVDSSSYEQYF
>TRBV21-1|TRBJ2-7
CASSNNTSGYEQYF
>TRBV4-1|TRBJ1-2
CASSQDSGKNYGYTF
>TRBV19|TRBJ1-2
CASRGRSEANYGYTF
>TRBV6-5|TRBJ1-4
CASSYDRASEKLFF
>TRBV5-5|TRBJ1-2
CASSLTFSDGYTF
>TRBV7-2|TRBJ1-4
CASSSGPRNEKLFF
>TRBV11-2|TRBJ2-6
CASSSPAGANVLTF
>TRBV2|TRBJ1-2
CASSRTGTNYGYTF
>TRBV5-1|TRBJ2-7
CASSPRGYPGVYEQYF
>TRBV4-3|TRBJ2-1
CASSQGLLGYEQFF
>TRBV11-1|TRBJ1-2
CASSLPSVAGYTF
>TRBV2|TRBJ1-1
CASSGMRGLNTEAFF
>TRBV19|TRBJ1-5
CASSLQATGIGQPQHF
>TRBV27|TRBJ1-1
CASSLFRLESPFEAFF
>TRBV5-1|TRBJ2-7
CASSLGQVAYEQYF
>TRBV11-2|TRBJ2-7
CASRPRAGVHEQYF
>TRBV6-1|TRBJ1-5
CASSESRNQPQHF
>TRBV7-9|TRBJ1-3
CASSFTGSSGNTIYF
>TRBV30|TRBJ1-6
CAWSQSQGGSNSPLHF
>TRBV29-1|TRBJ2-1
CSGDSSGGHNEQFF
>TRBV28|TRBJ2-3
CASSAPSGRSGDTQYF
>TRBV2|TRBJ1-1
CANARPSLNTEAFF
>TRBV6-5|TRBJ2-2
CASNDRPITGELFF
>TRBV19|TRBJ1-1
CASSPTGQGGINTEAFF
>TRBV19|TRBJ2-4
CASSISGDKNIQYF
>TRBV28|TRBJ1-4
CASSWDRGGEKLFF
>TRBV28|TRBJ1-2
CASSPGTPYGYTF
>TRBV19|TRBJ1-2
CASSPGGGRIYGYTF
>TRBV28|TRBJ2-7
CASSLHGGTSGRFPYEQYF
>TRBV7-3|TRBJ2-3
CASSARGGTDTQYF
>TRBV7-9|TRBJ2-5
CASSLRREGGETQYF
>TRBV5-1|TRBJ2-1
CASSLVVQNEQFF
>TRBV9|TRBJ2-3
CASSVAPTTSGRSTDTQYF
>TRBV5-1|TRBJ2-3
CASSASGFTDTQYF
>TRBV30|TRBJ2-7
CAWKVPGQIYEQYF
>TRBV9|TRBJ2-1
CASSVAHSSSYNEQFF
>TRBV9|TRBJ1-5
CASSVGTGGQPQHF
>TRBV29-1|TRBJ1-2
CSVGQGGYGYTF